This T cell receptor (beta chain) was captured in a study of T-cell memory formation after mild COVID-19. Study conclusions and caveats: Clones that shrank (day 15 to 85) were balanced CD4/CD8, whereas later expanders leaned CD4+. Second-wave clones reaching peak frequency on day 37 lacked confirmed SARS-CoV-2 specificity.

Note on this clonotype: Its cognate antigen is unknown.

TCRalpha and TCRbeta libraries used 5'RACE with constant-segment primers and UMIs. TCRdb recomputed calls from the 5' RACE reads with MiXCR, one row per CDR3 protein. Among about 45,000 distinct CDR3 sequences listed, nearly 9.5% were seen once. Trimming removed 5 bases from V and 1 base from J, with 11 bases in between. CDR1 DFQATT and CDR2 SNEGSKA come from the germline V gene (reference sequence). This CDR3 is 14 amino acids long. The source material was PBMCs or a T cell subset sorted from them (not recorded which). The receptor was derived from an adult woman who had mild COVID-19 (a few samples of this study predate the infection). Cell type and time point are not known. The chain joins TRBV20-1 to TRBJ2-2; no definite D call. As DNA, the CDR3 is TGCAGTGCTCCATTCGGTGGGAACACCGGGGAGCTGTTTTTT. This translates into CSAPFGGNTGELFF.